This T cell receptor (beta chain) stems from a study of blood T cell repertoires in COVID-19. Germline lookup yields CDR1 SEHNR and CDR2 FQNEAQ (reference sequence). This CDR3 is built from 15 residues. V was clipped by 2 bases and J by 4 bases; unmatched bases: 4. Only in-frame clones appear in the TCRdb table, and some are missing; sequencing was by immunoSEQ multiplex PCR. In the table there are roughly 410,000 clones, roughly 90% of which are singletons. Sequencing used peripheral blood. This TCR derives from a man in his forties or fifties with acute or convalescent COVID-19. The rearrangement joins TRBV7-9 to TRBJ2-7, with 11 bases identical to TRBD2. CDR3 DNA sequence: TGTGCCAGCAGCTTAATTACTAGCGGGAGTTACGAGCAGTACTTC. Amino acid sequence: CASSLITSGSYEQYF.